This TCR beta chain is drawn from a study of control samples from healthy donors and cancer patients. The assay was immunoSEQ multiplex PCR, and TCRdb's table has in-frame clones only and misses some. Of 70,000 to 90,000 clones in the sample, just under 95% are singletons; the top ten hold 4.8%. CDR1 and CDR2 (germline): SGHRS, YFSETQ. There are 16 residues in the CDR3. V was clipped by 4 bases and J by 6 bases, with 20 bases between them. The sequenced sample consisted of blood. The chain uses TRBV5-1 and TRBJ2-1; D remains ambiguous. This TCR was recovered from a woman younger than 35 in good health. The CDR3 sequence is CASSAPGSQLVNEQFF. The CDR3 DNA reads TGCGCCAGCAGCGCCCCCGGGTCTCAATTGGTCAATGAGCAGTTCTTC. Drawing the rest from reference TRBV5-1 and TRBJ2-1, the complete variable domain is KAGVTQTPRYLIKTRGQQVTLSCSPISGHRSVSWYQQTPGQGLQFLFEYFSETQRNKGNFPGRFSGRQFSNSRSEMNVSTLELGDSALYLCASSAPGSQLVNEQFFGPGTRLTVL.